The sequence of this TCR beta chain was determined in a study of T cell responses to AZD1222 COVID-19 vaccine. Study-wide results and caveats: Breadth and depth of Spike-specific TCRs rose after two AZD1222 doses. Along spike, vaccine-associated CD4 TCRs were found throughout, with dominance at 160-218 and 743-854.

TCRdb keeps only in-frame clones here, not all; method: immunoSEQ multiplex PCR. The repertoire consists of roughly 160,000 clones, with around 92% occurring once and the leading ten covering around 4.4%. On this clone: Its antigen is undetermined.

The germline gives CDR1 SGHTS, CDR2 YDEGEE. The V end was cut by 4 bases, the J end by 11 bases, with 21 bases between. CDR3 length equals 14 residues. V and J are TRBV5-8 and TRBJ1-1; D is ambiguous. The receptor's source is an adult in good health. The material was peripheral blood, obtained on day 0 of MenACWY control vaccination. This CDR3 reads CASSRGGNRFDAFF. CDR3 DNA: TGTGCCAGCAGCCGTGGAGGAAATCGGTTCGACGCTTTCTTT. The whole variable domain, filled in from reference TRBV5-8 and TRBJ1-1, reads EAGVTQSPTHLIKTRGQQATLRCSPISGHTSVYWYQQALGLGLQFLLWYDEGEERNRGNFPPRFSGRQFPNYSSELNVNALELEDSALYLCASSRGGNRFDAFFGQGTRLTVV.